The clone carrying this TCR beta chain is a singleton in its sample. Its specificity is not known. TCRdb reanalysed the reads using MiXCR and keeps one entry per CDR3 protein. The sample shows approximately 730,000 distinct CDR3 sequences, around 29% of them seen only once. The data originate from a study of T cell repertoires in cytomegalovirus infection. The clonotype originates from a human donor in good health (CMV status not recorded). Some clones in this sample may be carry-over from other donors' samples. The source material was cultured CD8+ T cells from PBMCs, sampled from culture after CMV antigen stimulation.

CDR3 DNA: TGTGCCAGCTCACCAGCGCGGGGAGGACAGTTAAACACCATATATTTT. Translating gives CASSPARGGQLNTIYF. The V gene is TRBV18, the J gene TRBJ1-3; D possibly corresponds to TRBD1 (6 bases). Germline values: CDR1 KGHSH, CDR2 LQKENI. Trimming cost V 2 bases and J 6 bases, with 17 bases left between them. The length of the CDR3 is 16 residues.